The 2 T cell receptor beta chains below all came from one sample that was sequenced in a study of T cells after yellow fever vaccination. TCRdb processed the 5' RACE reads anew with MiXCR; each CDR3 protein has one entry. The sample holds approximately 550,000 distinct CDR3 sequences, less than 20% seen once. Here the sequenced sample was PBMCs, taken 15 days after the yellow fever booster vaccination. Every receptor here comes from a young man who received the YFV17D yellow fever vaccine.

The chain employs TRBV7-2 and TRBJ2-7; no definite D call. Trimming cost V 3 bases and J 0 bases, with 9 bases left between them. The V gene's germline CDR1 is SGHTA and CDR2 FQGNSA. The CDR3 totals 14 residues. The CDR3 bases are TGTGCCAGCAGCTTCGAGACACTCTCCTACGAGCAGTACTTC. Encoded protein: CASSFETLSYEQYF.

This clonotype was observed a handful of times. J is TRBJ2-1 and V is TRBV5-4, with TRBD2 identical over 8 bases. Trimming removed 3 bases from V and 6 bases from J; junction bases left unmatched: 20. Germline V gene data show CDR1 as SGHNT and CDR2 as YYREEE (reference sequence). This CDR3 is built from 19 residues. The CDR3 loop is CASSSGTSFRSQGSNEQFF. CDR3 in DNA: TGTGCCAGCAGCTCCGGGACTAGTTTTAGATCCCAAGGGAGCAATGAGCAGTTCTTC.